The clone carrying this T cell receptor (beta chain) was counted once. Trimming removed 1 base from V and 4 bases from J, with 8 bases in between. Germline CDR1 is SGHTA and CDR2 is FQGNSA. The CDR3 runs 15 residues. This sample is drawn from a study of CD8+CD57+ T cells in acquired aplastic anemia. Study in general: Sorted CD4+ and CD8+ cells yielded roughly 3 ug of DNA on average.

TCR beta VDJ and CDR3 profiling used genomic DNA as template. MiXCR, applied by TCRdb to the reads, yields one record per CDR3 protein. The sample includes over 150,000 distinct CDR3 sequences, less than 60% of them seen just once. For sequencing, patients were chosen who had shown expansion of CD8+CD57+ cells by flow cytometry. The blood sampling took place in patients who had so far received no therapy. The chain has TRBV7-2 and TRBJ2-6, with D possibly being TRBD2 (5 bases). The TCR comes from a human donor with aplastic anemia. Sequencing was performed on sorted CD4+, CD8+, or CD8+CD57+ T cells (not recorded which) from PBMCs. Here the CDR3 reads CASSLVAYGANVLTF. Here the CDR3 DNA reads TGTGCCAGCAGCTTAGTAGCGTACGGGGCCAACGTCCTGACTTTC.